This T cell receptor (beta chain) was retrieved from a study of blood T cell repertoires in COVID-19. Measured with immunoSEQ multiplex PCR; TCRdb has only the in-frame clones, and not every one. The sample carries 72,000 or so clones, 85% to 90% recorded once. V lost 6 bases to trimming and J lost 5 bases; unmatched junction nucleotides: 3. The CDR3 runs to 14 residues. From germline, CDR1 is LGHDT and CDR2 YNNKEL (reference sequence). This clone was seen once. What was sequenced was peripheral blood. The rearrangement uses TRBV3-1 (or the pseudogene TRBV3-2) and TRBJ2-5, with 13 bases lining up with TRBD2. This receptor was obtained from a man between 60 and 70 years old with acute or convalescent COVID-19. The CDR3 DNA reads TGTGCCAGCAGGAGACTAGCGGGGGGTGAGACCCAGTACTTC. It translates to CASRRLAGGETQYF.